This T cell receptor (beta chain) is from a study of T cell repertoires in cytomegalovirus infection. Whole-study context: It was the public TCR beta signatures that indicated both CMV infection and matching HLA type. Findings and caveats of the study: Ex vivo responses were dominated by HLA-C-restricted CMV-specific TCR beta clonotypes. The cumulative frequency of public TCR beta families distinguished individuals who carried CMV together with the relevant HLA.

This clonotype was detected only a few times. Its antigen remains unidentified. TCRdb processed the reads anew with MiXCR; each CDR3 protein has one entry. The sample contains some 940,000 distinct CDR3 sequences, roughly 31% of which appear only once. The CDR3 runs to 16 residues. Germline CDR1 SGHTA, CDR2 FQGNSA. Unmatched junction bases numbered 12, after V lost 6 bases and J lost 4 bases. This TCR derives from a human donor in good health (CMV status not recorded). Some clones in this sample may be carry-over from other donors' samples. The V gene is TRBV7-2, the J gene TRBJ1-1; 9 nucleotides line up with TRBD1. The specimen was cultured CD8+ T cells from PBMCs, collected from culture after CMV antigen stimulation. For the CDR3, the DNA is TGTGCCAGCAGGTTCGGGACAGGGTACCTTATCACTGAAGCTTTCTTT. The encoded protein is CASRFGTGYLITEAFF.